This T cell receptor beta chain was obtained from a study of T cell repertoires in cytomegalovirus infection. The wider study: From public TCR beta signatures came an indication of both CMV infection and matching HLA type.

The CDR3 length is 11 residues. Germline CDR1 and CDR2: SNHLY and FYNNEI. The germline V and J ends were trimmed by 8 bases and 4 bases, with 8 bases remaining between them. As concerns this clonotype: What it binds is unknown.

Findings and caveats of the study: Accumulated public TCR beta family frequency recognized individuals carrying CMV together with the relevant HLA. What dominated the ex vivo response were HLA-C-restricted CMV-specific TCR beta clonotypes.

TCRdb re-derived calls from the reads in MiXCR, one entry per CDR3 protein. The sample has some 230,000 distinct CDR3 sequences, roughly 22% seen once. This TCR was sampled from a human donor in good health (CMV status not recorded). Some clones in this sample may be carry-over from other donors' samples. Input material: CD8+ T cells from PBMCs. This chain joins TRBV2 and TRBJ2-5; D assignment may be TRBD1 or TRBD2 (5 bases each). The DNA for the CDR3 is TGTGCCAGCCCAGGGAGAGAGACCCAGTACTTC. It is translated as CASPGRETQYF.